Included here is one T cell receptor beta chain sequence, with context. Here immunoSEQ multiplex PCR was the method, and the copy in TCRdb shows in-frame clones only, minus some. The sample shows 15,000 to 20,000 clones, around 90% of them seen only once. Per the germline V gene, CDR1 is SEHNR and CDR2 is FQNEAQ (reference sequence). This CDR3 is 14 amino acids long. V lost 5 bases to trimming and J lost 4 bases; unmatched junction nucleotides: 5. The data stem from a study of T cell changes during pregnancy in multiple sclerosis. The V and J genes are TRBV7-9 and TRBJ2-7; 10 bases line up with TRBD1. Here the sequenced sample was CD8+ T cells from peripheral blood mononuclear cells, taken after pregnancy. The receptor comes from a female donor in good health, enrolled as a control in a pregnancy study. CDR3 protein: CASSPDRGRYEQYF. The CDR3 region has the DNA TGTGCCAGCAGCCCCGACAGGGGGCGGTACGAGCAGTACTTC.